The subject of this entry is one T cell receptor beta chain. What it binds is not known. The sample is drawn from a study of T cells after yellow fever vaccination. Findings and caveats of the study: Some clonotypes, a small share, were shared between CD4 and CD8 compartments.

CDR3 length equals 14 residues. Germline V gives CDR1 ENHRY, CDR2 SYGVKD. V lost 6 bases and J 1 base, leaving 9 bases between the germline ends. A single record per CDR3 protein comes from TCRdb applying MiXCR to the 5' RACE reads. Here the sample spans hundreds of thousands of distinct CDR3 sequences, around 12% being singletons. Source: PBMCs, taken on the day of the yellow fever booster vaccination. The sequence came from a young man who received the YFV17D yellow fever vaccine. The chain couples TRBV10-3 to TRBJ2-2; D is unresolved. DNA for the CDR3: TGTGCCATCAGCTACACGGAGAACACCGGGGAGCTGTTTTTT. This translates into CAISYTENTGELFF.